The source of this T cell receptor (beta chain) is a study of tumor-infiltrating lymphocytes in glioblastoma multiforme. Multiple V-beta primers and a C-beta primer amplified TCRB from RNA. TCRB cDNA was made from 0.4 to 0.65 ug total RNA. TCRdb analysed the multiplex PCR reads with MiXCR anew, one entry per CDR3 protein. The table has 8,500 to 10,000 distinct CDR3 sequences, less than 75% seen once. There are 12 residues in the CDR3. Germline V CDR1 and CDR2: WSHSY, SAAADI. This clonotype appeared once. Germline and junction disagree at one end, which may indicate a read error. This chain links TRBV10-2 with TRBJ2-7, with unresolved D. The sequence came from a male donor with glioblastoma. Sequenced sample: brain tumor tissue. DNA for the CDR3: TGCGCTAGCAGTGAGTCGATTGAAGACGGGCGGTTC. It yields the protein CASSESIEDGRF.